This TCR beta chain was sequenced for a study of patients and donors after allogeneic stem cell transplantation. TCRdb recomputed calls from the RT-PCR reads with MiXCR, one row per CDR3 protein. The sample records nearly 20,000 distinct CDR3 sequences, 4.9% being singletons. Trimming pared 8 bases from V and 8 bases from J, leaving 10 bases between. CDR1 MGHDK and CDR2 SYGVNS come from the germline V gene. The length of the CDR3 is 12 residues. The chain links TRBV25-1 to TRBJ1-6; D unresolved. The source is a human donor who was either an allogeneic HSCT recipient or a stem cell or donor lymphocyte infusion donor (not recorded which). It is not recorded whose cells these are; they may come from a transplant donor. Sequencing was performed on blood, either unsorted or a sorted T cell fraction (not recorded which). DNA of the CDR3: TGTGCCAGCGCTTTCTCGGATTCACCCCTCCACTTT. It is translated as CASAFSDSPLHF.